A single sample is the source of the 13 T cell receptor beta chains below, sequenced in a study of cytomegalovirus exposure and HLA in healthy donors. Researchers ran the PCR with 60 Vbeta and 13 Jbeta primers. Sequencing used immunoSEQ multiplex PCR; TCRdb keeps in-frame clones, though not all of them. Among 150,000 or so clones listed, over 65% were seen once. What was sequenced was PBMCs. The receptor set was obtained from a woman aged 35 to 49 in good health and CMV-seronegative.

The rearrangement joins TRBV15 to TRBJ1-1, with 8 bases fitting TRBD1. Trimming took 5 bases from V and 3 from J; bases not matched to a gene: 11. Per germline, CDR1 LNHNV and CDR2 YYDKDF (reference sequence). This CDR3 is built from 16 residues. This CDR3 is CATSVFVGTGYTEAFF. The CDR3 coding sequence is TGTGCCACCAGCGTTTTCGTTGGGACAGGATACACTGAAGCTTTCTTT. Full variable domain (outside the CDR3, taken from reference TRBV15 and TRBJ1-1): DAMVIQNPRYQVTQFGKPVTLSCSQTLNHNVMYWYQQKSSQAPKLLFHYYDKDFNNEADTPDNFQSRRPNTSFCFLDIRSPGLGDTAMYLCATSVFVGTGYTEAFFGQGTRLTVV.

The chain recombines TRBV7-9 with TRBJ1-1, with 9 bases aligning to TRBD1. J gave up 6 bases and V 5 bases, and 10 bases lay outside the gene matches. Germline loops: CDR1 SEHNR, CDR2 FQNEAQ (reference sequence). The CDR3 runs to 15 residues. Here the CDR3 reads CASSIPQGAHAEAFF. The DNA of the CDR3 is TGTGCCAGCAGCATACCACAGGGGGCCCACGCTGAAGCTTTCTTT.

This clone was counted between two and nine times. The chain employs TRBV4-2 and TRBJ2-5; the match to TRBD2 covers 11 bases. Germline loops: CDR1 LGHNA, CDR2 YNFKEQ. This CDR3 is 18 amino acids long. Losses at the gene ends were 0 bases for V and 1 base for J; bases not matched to a gene: 7. This chain's CDR3 is CASSQEGSGLAVQETQYF. The CDR3 coding sequence is TGTGCCAGCAGCCAAGAAGGCTCGGGACTAGCGGTCCAAGAGACCCAGTACTTC.

The chain has TRBV7-9 and TRBJ2-7; 7 bases align to TRBD1. This CDR3 has 14 residues. Unmatched junction bases numbered 6, after V lost 5 bases and J lost 2 bases. Germline V gene lookup returns CDR1 SEHNR and CDR2 FQNEAQ (reference sequence). For the CDR3, the DNA is TGTGCCAGCAGCCGAACCGGACAGGCCTACGAGCAGTACTTC. Protein product: CASSRTGQAYEQYF.

This chain links TRBV6-6 with TRBJ2-1, with D tentatively TRBD2 (7 bases). Germline lookup yields CDR1 MNHNY and CDR2 SVGAGI (reference sequence). The length of the CDR3 is 16 residues. The ends were cut back, 5 bases at V and 0 bases at J, with 14 bases in the middle. CDR3 DNA sequence: TGTGCCAGCAGTCATAAGGGGGGGAGCTCCTACAATGAGCAGTTCTTC. Translated: CASSHKGGSSYNEQFF.

The chain joins TRBV2 to TRBJ1-1, with TRBD1 matching 9 bases. The germline gives CDR1 SNHLY, CDR2 FYNNEI. There are 15 residues in the CDR3. V was pared by 5 bases and J by 4 bases, with 8 bases of the junction left unmatched. The CDR3 DNA is TGTGCCAGCAGTAACCTACAGGGGGCGACCACTGAAGCTTTCTTT. Encoded protein: CASSNLQGATTEAFF.

The table lists this clone with a few counts. CDR3 sequence (DNA): TGTGCCATCAGTGAGGAGGGGGCAGGAGATGAAAAACTGTTTTTT. It codes for CAISEEGAGDEKLFF. V usage is TRBV10-3 and J usage is TRBJ1-4; TRBD1 agrees at 7 bases. The J segment lost 6 bases and the V segment lost 2 bases, leaving 6 bases of the junction unmatched. The CDR3 contains 15 residues. CDR1 ENHRY and CDR2 SYGVKD come from the germline V gene.

This chain connects TRBV2 to TRBJ2-2; TRBD1 is a possible D gene (5 bases). The CDR3 is 13 amino acids. Trimming pared 10 bases from V and 1 base from J, leaving 10 bases between. Germline V gene lookup returns CDR1 SNHLY and CDR2 FYNNEI. The CDR3 sequence: CATLGENTGELFF. Written as DNA, the CDR3 is TGTGCCACTCTAGGGGAGAACACCGGGGAGCTGTTTTTT.

V is TRBV18 and J is TRBJ1-2; D call uncertain. Germline CDR1 is KGHSH and CDR2 is LQKENI. V lost 5 bases and J 2 bases, leaving 12 bases between the germline ends. The CDR3 contains 14 residues. The CDR3 DNA reads TGTGCCAGCTCAGTGACTGACTACAACTATGGCTACACCTTC. Its protein is CASSVTDYNYGYTF.

The chain carries TRBV5-6 and TRBJ1-1, with 7 bases fitting TRBD1. The trim removed 1 base at V and 4 bases at J, leaving 4 bases unmatched. Germline assignment: CDR1 SGHDT and CDR2 YYEEEE. The CDR3 covers 14 residues. The CDR3 sequence: CASSLYRTGTEAFF. CDR3 bases: TGTGCCAGCAGCTTGTATAGGACAGGCACTGAAGCTTTCTTT.

This clone has a handful of counts. J is TRBJ2-1 and V is TRBV5-4, with D uncertain. The length of the CDR3 is 12 residues. The germline CDR1 and CDR2 sequences are SGHNT and YYREEE (reference sequence). With 1 base removed from V and 8 bases from J, the gap between germline ends came to 7 bases. The DNA for the CDR3 is TGTGCCAGCAGCTTGTCCGGGTATGAGCAGTTCTTC. This gives the protein CASSLSGYEQFF. The full variable domain, in which reference TRBV5-4 and TRBJ2-1 provide the parts outside the CDR3, is ETGVTQSPTHLIKTRGQQVTLRCSSQSGHNTVSWYQQALGQGPQFIFQYYREEENGRGNFPPRFSGLQFPNYSSELNVNALELDDSALYLCASSLSGYEQFFGPGTRLTVL.

In DNA, the CDR3 is TGCGCCAGCAGCGGGGCTCTCAGGGCAGAGGAGACCCAGTACTTC. Protein product: CASSGALRAEETQYF. The rearrangement joins TRBV5-1 to TRBJ2-5; tentatively, D is TRBD1 (5 bases). V was shortened by 4 bases and J by 5 bases, with 18 bases between the two germline ends. Germline V CDR1 and CDR2: SGHRS, YFSETQ. The CDR3 totals 15 residues. The full variable domain, its missing parts supplied by reference TRBV5-1 and TRBJ2-5, is KAGVTQTPRYLIKTRGQQVTLSCSPISGHRSVSWYQQTPGQGLQFLFEYFSETQRNKGNFPGRFSGRQFSNSRSEMNVSTLELGDSALYLCASSGALRAEETQYFGPGTRLLVL.

The chain couples TRBV7-9 to TRBJ2-3; D might be TRBD2 (6 bases). The CDR3 sequence is 15 residues long. V was shortened by 3 bases and J by 0 bases, with 10 bases between the two germline ends. The V gene's germline CDR1 is SEHNR and CDR2 FQNEAQ (reference sequence). The CDR3 DNA is TGTGCCAGCAGCTTCGCGGGACGGAGCACAGATACGCAGTATTTT. This gives the protein CASSFAGRSTDTQYF.